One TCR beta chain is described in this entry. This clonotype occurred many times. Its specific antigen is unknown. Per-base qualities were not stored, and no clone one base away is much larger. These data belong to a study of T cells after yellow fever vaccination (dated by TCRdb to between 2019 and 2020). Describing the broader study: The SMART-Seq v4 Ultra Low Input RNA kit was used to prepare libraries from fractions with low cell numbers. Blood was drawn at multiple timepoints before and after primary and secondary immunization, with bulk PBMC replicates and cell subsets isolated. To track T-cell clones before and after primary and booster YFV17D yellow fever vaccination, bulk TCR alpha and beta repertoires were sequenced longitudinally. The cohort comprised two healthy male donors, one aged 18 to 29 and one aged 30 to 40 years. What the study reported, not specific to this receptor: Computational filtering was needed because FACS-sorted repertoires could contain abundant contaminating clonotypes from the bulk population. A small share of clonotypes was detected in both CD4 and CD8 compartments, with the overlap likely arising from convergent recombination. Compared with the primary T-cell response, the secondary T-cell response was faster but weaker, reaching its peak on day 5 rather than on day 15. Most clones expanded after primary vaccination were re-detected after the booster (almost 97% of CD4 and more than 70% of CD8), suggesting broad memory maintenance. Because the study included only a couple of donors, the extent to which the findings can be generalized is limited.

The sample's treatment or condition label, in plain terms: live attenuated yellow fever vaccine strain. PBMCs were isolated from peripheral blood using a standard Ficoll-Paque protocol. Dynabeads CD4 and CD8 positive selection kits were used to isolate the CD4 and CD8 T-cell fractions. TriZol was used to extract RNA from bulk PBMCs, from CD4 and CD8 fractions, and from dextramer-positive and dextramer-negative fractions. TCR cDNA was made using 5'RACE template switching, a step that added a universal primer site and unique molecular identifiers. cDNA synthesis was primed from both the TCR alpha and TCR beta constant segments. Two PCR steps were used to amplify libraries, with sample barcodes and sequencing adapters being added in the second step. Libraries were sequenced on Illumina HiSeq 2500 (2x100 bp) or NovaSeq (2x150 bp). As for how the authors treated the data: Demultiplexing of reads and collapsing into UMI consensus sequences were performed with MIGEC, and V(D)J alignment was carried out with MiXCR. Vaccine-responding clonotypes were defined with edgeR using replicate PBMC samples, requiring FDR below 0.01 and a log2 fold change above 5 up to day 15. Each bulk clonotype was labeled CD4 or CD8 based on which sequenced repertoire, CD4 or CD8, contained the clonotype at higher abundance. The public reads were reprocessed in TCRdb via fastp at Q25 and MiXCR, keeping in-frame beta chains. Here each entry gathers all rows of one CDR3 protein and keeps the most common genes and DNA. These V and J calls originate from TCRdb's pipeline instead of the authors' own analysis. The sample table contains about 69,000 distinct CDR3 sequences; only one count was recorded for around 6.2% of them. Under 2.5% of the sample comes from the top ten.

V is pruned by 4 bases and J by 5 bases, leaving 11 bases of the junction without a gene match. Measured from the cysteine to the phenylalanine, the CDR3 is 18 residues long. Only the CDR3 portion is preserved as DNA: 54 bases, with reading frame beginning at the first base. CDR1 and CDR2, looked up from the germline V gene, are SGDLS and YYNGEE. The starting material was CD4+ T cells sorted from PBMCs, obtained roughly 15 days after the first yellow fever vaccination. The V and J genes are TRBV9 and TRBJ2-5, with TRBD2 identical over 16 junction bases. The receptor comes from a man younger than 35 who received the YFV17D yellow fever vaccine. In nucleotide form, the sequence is TGTGCCAGCAGCACCCCCGGGACTAGCGGGGGGGTTGGGGAGACCCAGTACTTC. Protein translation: CASSTPGTSGGVGETQYF.